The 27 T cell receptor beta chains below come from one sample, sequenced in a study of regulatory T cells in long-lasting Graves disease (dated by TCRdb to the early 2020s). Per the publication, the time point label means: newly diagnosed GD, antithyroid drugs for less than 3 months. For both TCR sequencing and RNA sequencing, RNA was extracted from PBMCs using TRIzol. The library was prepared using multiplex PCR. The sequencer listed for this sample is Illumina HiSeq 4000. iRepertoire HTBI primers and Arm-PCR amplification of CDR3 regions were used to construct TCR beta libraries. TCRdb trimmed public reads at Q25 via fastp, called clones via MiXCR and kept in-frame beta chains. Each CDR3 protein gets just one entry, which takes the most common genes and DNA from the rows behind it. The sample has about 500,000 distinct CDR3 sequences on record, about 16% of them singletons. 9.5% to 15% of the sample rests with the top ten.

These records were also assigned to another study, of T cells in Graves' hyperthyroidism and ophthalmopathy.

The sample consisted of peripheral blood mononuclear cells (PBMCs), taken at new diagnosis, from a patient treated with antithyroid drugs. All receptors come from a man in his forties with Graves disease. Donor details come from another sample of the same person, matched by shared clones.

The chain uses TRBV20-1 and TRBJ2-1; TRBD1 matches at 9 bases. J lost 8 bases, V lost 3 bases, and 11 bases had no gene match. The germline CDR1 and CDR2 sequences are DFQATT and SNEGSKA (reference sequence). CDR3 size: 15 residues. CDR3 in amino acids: CSARETGTGSDEQFF. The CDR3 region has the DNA TGCAGTGCTAGGGAAACCGGGACAGGGTCGGATGAGCAGTTCTTC.

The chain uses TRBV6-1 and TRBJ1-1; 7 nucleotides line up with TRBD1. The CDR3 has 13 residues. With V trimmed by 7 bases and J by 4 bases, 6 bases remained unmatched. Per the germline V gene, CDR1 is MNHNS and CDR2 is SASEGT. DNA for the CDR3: TGTGCCAGCACCCCGGGACAGTTCACTGAAGCTTTCTTT. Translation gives CASTPGQFTEAFF.

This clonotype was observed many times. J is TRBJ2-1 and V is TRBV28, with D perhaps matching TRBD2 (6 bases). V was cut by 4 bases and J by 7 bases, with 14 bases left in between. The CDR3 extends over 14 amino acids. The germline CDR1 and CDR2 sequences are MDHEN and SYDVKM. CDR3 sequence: CASSYGGPLNEQFF. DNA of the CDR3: TGTGCCAGCAGTTATGGAGGGCCGCTGAATGAGCAGTTCTTC.

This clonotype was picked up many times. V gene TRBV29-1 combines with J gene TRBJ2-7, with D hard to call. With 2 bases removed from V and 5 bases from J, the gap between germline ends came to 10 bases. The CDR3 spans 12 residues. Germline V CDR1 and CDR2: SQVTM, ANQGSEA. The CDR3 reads CSVEQGLHEQYF. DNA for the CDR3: TGCAGCGTTGAACAAGGTCTGCACGAGCAGTACTTC.

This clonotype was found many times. The CDR3 region has the DNA TGTGCCAGCAGCGACCCCCTGGGACTAGCGGGAGTAGATACGCAGTATTTT. It encodes CASSDPLGLAGVDTQYF. This rearrangement joins TRBV7-9 to TRBJ2-3; TRBD2 agrees at 14 bases. The germline gives CDR1 SEHNR, CDR2 FQNEAQ (reference sequence). The CDR3 sequence is 17 residues long. The trim removed 5 bases at V and 5 bases at J, leaving 9 bases unmatched.

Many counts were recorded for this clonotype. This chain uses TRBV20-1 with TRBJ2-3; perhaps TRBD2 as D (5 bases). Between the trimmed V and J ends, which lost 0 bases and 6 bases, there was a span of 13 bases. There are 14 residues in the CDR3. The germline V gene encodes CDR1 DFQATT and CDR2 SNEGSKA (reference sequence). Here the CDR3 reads CSARDRAVSDTQYF. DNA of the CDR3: TGCAGTGCTAGAGATCGAGCGGTTTCCGATACGCAGTATTTT.

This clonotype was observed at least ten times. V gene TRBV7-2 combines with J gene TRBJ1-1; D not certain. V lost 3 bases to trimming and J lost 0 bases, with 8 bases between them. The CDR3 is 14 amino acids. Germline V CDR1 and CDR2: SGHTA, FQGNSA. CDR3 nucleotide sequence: TGTGCCAGCAGCTTTCCTAACATGAACACTGAAGCTTTCTTT. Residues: CASSFPNMNTEAFF.

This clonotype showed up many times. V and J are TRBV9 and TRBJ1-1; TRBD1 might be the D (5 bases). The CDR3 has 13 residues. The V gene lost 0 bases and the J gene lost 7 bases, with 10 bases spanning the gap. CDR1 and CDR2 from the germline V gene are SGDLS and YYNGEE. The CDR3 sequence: CASSVAGSGEAFF. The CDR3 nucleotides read TGTGCCAGCAGCGTAGCAGGGAGCGGTGAAGCTTTCTTT.

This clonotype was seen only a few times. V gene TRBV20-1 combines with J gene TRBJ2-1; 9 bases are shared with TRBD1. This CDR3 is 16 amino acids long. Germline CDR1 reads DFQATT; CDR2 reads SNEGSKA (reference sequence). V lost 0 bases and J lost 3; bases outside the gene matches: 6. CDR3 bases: TGCAGTGCTAGAGAGGGGGACAGGGTATTCTACAATGAGCAGTTCTTC. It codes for CSAREGDRVFYNEQFF.

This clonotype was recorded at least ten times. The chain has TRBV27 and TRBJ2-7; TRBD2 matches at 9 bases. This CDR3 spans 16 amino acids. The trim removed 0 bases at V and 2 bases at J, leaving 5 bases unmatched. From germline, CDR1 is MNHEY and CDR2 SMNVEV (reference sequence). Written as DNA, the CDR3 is TGTGCCAGCAGTTTATCGAGACTAGCGGATACCTACGAGCAGTACTTC. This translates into CASSLSRLADTYEQYF.

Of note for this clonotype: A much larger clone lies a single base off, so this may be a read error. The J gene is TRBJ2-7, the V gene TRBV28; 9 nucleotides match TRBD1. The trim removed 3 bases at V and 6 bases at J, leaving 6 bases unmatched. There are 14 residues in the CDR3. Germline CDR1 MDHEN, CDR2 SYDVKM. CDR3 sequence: CASSLTGTGLEQYF. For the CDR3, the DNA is TGTGCCAGCAGTTTGACCGGGACAGGGCTCGAGCAGTACTTC. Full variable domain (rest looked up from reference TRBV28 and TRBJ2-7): DVKVTQSSRYLVKRTGEKVFLECVQDMDHENMFWYRQDPGLGLRLIYFSYDVKMKEKGDIPEGYSVSREKKERFSLILESASTNQTSMYLCASSLTGTGLEQYFGPGTRLTVT.

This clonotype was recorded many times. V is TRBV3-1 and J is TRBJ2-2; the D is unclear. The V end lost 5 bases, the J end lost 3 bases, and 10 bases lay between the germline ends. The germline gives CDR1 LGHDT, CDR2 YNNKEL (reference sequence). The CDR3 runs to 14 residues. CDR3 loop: CASSSYRDTGELFF. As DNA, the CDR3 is TGTGCCAGCAGCTCCTACCGGGACACCGGGGAGCTGTTTTTT.

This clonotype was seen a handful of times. This chain's CDR3 is CASRPVGGPNSPLHF. The CDR3 DNA follows: TGTGCCAGCAGGCCCGTAGGAGGACCGAATTCACCCCTCCACTTT. The V call is TRBV6-1, the J call TRBJ1-6; D ambiguous. CDR1 and CDR2 from the germline V gene are MNHNS and SASEGT. The CDR3 sequence is 15 residues long. V gave up 6 bases and J gave up 7 bases, with 16 bases separating them.

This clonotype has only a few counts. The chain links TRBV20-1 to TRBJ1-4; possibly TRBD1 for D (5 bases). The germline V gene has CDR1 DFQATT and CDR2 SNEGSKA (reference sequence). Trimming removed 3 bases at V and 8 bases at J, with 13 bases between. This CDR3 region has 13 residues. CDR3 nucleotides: TGCAGTGCTAGCGGAAAGGAGGGGGAAAAACTGTTTTTT. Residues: CSASGKEGEKLFF.

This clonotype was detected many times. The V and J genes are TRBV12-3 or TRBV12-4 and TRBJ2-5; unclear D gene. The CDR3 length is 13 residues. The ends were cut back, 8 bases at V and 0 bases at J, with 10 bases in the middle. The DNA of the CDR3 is TGTGCCAGCCTCCCGAAGAACCAAGAGACCCAGTACTTC. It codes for CASLPKNQETQYF.

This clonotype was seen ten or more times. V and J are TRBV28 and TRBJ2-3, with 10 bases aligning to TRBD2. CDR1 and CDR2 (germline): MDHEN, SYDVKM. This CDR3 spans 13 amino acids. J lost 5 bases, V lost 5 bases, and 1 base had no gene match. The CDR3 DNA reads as TGTGCCAGCAGTCGACTAGCGGGAGATACGCAGTATTTT. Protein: CASSRLAGDTQYF.

The CDR3 protein is CASSLRGLSQETQYF. DNA of the CDR3: TGTGCCAGCAGCTTAAGAGGACTATCCCAAGAGACCCAGTACTTC. The V gene is TRBV5-4, the J gene TRBJ2-5, with D perhaps matching TRBD2 (6 bases). The length of the CDR3 is 15 residues. From germline, CDR1 is SGHNT and CDR2 YYREEE (reference sequence). The germline V and J ends were trimmed by 2 bases and 1 base, with 12 bases remaining between them.

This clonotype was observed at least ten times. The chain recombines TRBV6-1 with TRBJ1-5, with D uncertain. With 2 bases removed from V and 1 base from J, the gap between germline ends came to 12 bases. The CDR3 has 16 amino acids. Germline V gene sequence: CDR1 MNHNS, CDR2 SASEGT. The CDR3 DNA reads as TGTGCCAGCAGTGAACGGGAGGTCGGCAGCAATCAGCCCCAGCATTTT. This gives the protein CASSEREVGSNQPQHF.

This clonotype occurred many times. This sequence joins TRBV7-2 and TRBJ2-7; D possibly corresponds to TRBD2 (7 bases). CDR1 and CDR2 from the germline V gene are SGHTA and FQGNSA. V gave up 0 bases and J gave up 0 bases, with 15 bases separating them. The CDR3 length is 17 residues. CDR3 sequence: CASSLAGAGASSYEQYF. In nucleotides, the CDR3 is TGTGCCAGCAGCTTAGCTGGGGCGGGGGCGAGCTCCTACGAGCAGTACTTC.

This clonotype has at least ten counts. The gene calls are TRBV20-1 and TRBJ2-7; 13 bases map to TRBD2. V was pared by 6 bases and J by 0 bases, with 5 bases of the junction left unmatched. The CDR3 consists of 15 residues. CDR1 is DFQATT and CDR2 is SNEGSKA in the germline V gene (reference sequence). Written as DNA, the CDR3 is TGCAGTGCGATCGGGACTAGCGGGACCTCCTACGAGCAGTACTTC. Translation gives CSAIGTSGTSYEQYF.

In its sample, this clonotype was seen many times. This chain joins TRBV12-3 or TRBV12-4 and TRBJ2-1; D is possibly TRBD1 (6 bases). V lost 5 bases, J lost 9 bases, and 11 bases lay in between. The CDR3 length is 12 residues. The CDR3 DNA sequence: TGTGCCAGCAGTGCCGCCAGGGGTGAGCAGTTCTTC. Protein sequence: CASSAARGEQFF.

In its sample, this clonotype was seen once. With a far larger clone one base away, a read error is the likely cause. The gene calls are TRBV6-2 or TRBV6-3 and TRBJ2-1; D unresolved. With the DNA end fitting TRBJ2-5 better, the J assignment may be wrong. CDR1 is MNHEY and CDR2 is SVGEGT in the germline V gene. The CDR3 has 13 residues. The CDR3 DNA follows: TGTGCCGGCAGAGGAACTGCCAAAGAGACCCAGTACTTC. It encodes CAGRGTAKETQYF.

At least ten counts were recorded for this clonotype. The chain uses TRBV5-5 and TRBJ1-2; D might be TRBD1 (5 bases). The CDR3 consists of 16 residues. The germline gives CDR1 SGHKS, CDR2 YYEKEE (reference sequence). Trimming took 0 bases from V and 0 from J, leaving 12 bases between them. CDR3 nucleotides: TGTGCCAGCAGCTTGGTATCCGGGACCTCTAACTATGGCTACACCTTC. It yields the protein CASSLVSGTSNYGYTF.

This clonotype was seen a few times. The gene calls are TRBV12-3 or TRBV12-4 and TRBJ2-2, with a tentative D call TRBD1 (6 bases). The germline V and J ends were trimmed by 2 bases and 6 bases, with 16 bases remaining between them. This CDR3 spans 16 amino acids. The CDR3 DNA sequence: TGTGCCAGCAGTTTAACATTACAGGGTACAGCCGGGGAGCTGTTTTTT. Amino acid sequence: CASSLTLQGTAGELFF.

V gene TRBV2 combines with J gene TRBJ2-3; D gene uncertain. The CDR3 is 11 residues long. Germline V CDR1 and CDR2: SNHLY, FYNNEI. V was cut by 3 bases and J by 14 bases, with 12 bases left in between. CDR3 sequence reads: CASSEEIAAYF. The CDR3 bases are TGTGCCAGCAGTGAGGAAATAGCTGCGTATTTT.

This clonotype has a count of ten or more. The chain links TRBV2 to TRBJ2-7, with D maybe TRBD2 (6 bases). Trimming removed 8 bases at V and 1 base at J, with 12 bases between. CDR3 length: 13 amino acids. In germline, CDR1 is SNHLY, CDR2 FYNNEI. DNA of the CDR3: TGTGCCAGCTGGGGAGGAGGGTCCTACGAGCAGTACTTC. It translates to CASWGGGSYEQYF. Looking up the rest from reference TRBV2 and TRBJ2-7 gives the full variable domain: EPEVTQTPSHQVTQMGQEVILRCVPISNHLYFYWYRQILGQKVEFLVSFYNNEISEKSEIFDDQFSVERPDGSNFTLKIRSTKLEDSAMYFCASWGGGSYEQYFGPGTRLTVT.

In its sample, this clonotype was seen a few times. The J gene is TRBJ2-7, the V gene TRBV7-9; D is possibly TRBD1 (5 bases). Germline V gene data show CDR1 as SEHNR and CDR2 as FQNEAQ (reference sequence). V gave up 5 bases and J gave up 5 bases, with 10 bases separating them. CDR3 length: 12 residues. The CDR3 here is CASSARAHEQYF. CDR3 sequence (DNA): TGTGCCAGCAGCGCCAGGGCCCACGAGCAGTACTTC.